This T cell receptor (beta chain) was sequenced for a study of follicular helper T cells after annual influenza vaccination. The table lists this clone with a count of one. TCRdb's copy holds only in-frame clones and misses some; the assay was immunoSEQ multiplex PCR. This table has about 15,000 clones, around four fifths appearing once. The time point was: 2014-2015 season, pre-vaccination. Excluded were substance abuse, HIV/AIDS, active cancer, immunomodulatory drugs and active illness. This clonotype was sampled from an adult who received the influenza vaccine. Sequences were derived from CXCR5- memory CD4+ T cells sorted from blood, sampled on the day of influenza vaccination.

The CDR3: CASSVESRGTYNSPLHF. In DNA form, the CDR3 reads TGTGCCAGCAGCGTAGAGAGCAGGGGAACCTATAATTCACCCCTCCACTTT. The rearrangement joins TRBV9 to TRBJ1-6, with D perhaps matching TRBD1 (6 bases). The CDR3 is 17 residues long. V was pared by 0 bases and J by 2 bases, with 12 bases between. Germline lookup yields CDR1 SGDLS and CDR2 YYNGEE.